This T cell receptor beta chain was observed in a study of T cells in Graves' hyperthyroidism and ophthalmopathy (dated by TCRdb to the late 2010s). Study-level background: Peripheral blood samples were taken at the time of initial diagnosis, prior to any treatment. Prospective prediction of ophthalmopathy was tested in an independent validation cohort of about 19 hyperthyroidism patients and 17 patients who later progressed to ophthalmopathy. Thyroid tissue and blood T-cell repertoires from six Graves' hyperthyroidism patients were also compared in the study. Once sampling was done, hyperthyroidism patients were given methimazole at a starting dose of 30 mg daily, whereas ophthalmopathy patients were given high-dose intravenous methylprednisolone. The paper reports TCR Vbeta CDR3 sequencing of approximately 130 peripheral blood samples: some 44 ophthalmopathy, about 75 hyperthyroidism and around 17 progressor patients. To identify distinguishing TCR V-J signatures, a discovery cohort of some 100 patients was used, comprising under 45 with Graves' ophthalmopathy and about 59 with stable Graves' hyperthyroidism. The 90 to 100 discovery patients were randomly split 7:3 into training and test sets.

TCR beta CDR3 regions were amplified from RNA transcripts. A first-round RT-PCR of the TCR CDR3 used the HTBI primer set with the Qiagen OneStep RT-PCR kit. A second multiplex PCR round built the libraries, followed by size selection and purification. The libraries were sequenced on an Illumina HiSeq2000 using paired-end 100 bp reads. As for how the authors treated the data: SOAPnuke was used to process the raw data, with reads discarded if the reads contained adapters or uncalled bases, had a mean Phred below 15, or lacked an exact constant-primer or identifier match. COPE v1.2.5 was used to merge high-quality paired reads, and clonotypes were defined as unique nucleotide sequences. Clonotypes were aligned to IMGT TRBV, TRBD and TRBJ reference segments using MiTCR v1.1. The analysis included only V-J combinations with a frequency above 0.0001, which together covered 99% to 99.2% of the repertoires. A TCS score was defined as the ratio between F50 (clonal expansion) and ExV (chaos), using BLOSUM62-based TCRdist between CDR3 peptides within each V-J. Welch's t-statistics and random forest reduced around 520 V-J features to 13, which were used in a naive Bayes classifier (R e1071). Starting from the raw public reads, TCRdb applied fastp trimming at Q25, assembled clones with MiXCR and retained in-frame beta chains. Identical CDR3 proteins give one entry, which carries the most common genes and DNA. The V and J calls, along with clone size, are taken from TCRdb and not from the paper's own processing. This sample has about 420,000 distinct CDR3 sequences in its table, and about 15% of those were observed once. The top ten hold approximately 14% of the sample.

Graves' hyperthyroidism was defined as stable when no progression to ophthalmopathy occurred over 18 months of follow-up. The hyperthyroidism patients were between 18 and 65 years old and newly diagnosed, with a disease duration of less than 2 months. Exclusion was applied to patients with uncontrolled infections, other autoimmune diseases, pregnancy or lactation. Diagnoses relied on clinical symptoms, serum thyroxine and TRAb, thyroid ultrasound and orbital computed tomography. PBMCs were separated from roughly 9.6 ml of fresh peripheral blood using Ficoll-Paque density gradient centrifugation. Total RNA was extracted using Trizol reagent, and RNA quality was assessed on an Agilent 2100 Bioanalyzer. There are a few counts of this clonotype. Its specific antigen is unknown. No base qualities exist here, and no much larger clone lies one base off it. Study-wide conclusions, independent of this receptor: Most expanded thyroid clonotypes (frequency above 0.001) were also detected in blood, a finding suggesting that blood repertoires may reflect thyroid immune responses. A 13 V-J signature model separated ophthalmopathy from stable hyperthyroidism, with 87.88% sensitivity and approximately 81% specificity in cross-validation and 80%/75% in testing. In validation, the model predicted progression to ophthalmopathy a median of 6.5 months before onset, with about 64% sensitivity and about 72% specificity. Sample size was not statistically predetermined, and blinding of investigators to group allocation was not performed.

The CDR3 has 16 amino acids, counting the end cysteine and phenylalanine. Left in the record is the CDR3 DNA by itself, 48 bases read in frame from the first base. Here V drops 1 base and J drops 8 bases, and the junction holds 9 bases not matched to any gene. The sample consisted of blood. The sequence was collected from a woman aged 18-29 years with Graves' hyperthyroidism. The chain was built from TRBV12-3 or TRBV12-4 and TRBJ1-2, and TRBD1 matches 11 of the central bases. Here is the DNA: TGTGCCAGCAGTTTAGGTTATGGACAGGGGGCGCAAGGCTACACCTTC. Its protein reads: CASSLGYGQGAQGYTF.